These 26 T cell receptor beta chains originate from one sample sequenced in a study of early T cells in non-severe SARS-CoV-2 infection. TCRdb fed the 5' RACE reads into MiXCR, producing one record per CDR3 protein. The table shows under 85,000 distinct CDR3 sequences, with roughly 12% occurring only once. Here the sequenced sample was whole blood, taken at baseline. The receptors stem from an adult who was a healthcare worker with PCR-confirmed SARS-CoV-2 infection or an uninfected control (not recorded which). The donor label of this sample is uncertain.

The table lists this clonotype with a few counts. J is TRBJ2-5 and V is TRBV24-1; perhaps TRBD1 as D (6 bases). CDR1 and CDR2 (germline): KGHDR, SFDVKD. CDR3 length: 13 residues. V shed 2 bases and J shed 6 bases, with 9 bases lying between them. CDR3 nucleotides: TGTGCCACCAGTGATTCCAGGGGTAAGACCCAGTACTTC. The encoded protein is CATSDSRGKTQYF.

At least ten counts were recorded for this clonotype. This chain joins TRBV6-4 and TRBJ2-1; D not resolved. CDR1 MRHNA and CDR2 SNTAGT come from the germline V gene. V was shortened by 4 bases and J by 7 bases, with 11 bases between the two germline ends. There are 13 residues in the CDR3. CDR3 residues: CASSVNEWNEQFF. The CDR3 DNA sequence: TGTGCCAGCAGTGTAAATGAATGGAATGAGCAGTTCTTC.

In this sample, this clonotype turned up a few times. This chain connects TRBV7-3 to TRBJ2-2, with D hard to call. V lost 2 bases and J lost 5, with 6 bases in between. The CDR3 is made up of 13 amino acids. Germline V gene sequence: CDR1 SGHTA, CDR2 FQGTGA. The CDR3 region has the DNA TGTGCCAGCAGCTTAGCGAGGACCGGGGAGCTGTTTTTT. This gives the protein CASSLARTGELFF.

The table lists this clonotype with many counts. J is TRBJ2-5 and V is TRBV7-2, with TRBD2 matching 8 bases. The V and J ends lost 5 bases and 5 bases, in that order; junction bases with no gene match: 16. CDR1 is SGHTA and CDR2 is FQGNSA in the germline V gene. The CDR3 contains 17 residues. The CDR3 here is CASSTPLSGGAWETQYF. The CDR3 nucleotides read TGTGCCAGCAGCACGCCCTTATCGGGGGGGGCTTGGGAGACCCAGTACTTC.

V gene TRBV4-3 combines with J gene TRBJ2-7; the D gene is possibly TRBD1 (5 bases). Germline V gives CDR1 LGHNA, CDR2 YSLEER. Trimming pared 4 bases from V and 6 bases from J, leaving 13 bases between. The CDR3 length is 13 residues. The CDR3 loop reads CASSPRMGREQYF. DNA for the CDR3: TGCGCCAGCAGCCCCCGCATGGGGCGCGAGCAGTACTTC.

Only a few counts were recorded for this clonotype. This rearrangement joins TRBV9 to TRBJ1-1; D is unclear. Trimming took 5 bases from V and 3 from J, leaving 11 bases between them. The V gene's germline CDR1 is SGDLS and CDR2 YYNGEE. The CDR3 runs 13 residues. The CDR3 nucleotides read TGTGCCAGCAGTAGGGCCGGGGACACTGAAGCTTTCTTT. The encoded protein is CASSRAGDTEAFF. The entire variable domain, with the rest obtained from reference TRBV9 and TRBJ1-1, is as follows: DSGVTQTPKHLITATGQRVTLRCSPRSGDLSVYWYQQSLDQGLQFLIQYYNGEERAKGNILERFSAQQFPDLHSELNLSSLELGDSALYFCASSRAGDTEAFFGQGTRLTVV.

The CDR3 coding sequence is TGTGCCAGCAGTTACGGGGGAATCAAAAACATTCAGTACTTC. It translates to CASSYGGIKNIQYF. This rearrangement joins TRBV6-2 or TRBV6-3 to TRBJ2-4, with D perhaps given as TRBD1 or TRBD2 (5 bases each). Germline V gene data show CDR1 as MNHEY and CDR2 as SVGEGT. V was clipped by 2 bases and J by 3 bases, with 8 bases between them. This CDR3 is 14 amino acids long.

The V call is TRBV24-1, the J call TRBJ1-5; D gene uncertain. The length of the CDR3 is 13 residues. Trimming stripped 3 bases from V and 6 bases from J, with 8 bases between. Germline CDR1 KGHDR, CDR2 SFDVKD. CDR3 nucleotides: TGTGCCACCAGTGATCACTTAGGTCAGCCCCAGCATTTT. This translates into CATSDHLGQPQHF.

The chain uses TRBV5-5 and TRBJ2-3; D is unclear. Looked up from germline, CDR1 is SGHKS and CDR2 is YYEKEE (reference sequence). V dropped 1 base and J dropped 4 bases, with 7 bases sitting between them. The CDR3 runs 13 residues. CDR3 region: CASSLPLSDTQYF. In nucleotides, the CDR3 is TGTGCCAGCAGCTTGCCCCTTTCAGATACGCAGTATTTT.

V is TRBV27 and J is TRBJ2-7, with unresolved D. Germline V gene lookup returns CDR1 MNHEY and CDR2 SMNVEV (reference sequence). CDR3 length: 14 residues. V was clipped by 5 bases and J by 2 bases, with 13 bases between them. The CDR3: CASSLTGRAYEQYF. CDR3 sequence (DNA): TGTGCCAGCAGTCTAACGGGCCGCGCCTACGAGCAGTACTTC.

The CDR3 reads CSARVVGRVTGNTIYF. As DNA, the CDR3 is TGCAGTGCTAGAGTGGTAGGCAGGGTGACTGGAAACACCATATATTTT. The chain recombines TRBV20-1 with TRBJ1-3; tentatively, D is TRBD1 (5 bases). The germline CDR1 and CDR2 sequences are DFQATT and SNEGSKA (reference sequence). The CDR3 has 16 amino acids. V lost 1 base to trimming and J lost 2 bases, with 15 bases between them.

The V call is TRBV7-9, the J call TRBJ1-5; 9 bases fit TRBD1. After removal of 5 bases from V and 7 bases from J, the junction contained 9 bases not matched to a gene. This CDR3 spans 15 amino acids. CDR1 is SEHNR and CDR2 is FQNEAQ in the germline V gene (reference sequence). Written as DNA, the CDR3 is TGTGCCAGCAGCCGGGGGACAGGGAAAGAGCAGCCCCAGCATTTT. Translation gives CASSRGTGKEQPQHF. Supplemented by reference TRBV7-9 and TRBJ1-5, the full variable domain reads DTGVSQNPRHKITKRGQNVTFRCDPISEHNRLYWYRQTLGQGPEFLTYFQNEAQLEKSRLLSDRFSAERPKGSFSTLEIQRTEQGDSAMYLCASSRGTGKEQPQHFGDGTRLSIL.

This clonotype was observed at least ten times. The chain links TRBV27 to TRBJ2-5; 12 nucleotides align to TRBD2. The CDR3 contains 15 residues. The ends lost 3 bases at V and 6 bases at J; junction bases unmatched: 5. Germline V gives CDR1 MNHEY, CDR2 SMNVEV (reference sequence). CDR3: CASSLTSGSRKTQYF. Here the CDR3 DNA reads TGTGCCAGCAGTTTGACTAGCGGGAGCAGAAAGACCCAGTACTTC.

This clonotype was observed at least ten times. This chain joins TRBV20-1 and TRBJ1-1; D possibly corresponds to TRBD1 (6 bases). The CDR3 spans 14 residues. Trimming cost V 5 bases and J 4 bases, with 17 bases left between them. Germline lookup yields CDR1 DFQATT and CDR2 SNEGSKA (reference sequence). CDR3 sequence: CSAPFGQQGTEAFF. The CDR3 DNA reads TGCAGTGCTCCATTCGGACAGCAAGGCACTGAAGCTTTCTTT.

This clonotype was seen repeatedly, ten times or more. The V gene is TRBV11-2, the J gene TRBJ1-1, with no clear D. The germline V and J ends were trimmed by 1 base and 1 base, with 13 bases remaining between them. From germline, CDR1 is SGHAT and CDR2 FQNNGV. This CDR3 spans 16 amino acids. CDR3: CASSLGARRGNTEAFF. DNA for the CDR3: TGTGCCAGCAGCTTAGGAGCCCGACGAGGGAACACTGAAGCTTTCTTT.

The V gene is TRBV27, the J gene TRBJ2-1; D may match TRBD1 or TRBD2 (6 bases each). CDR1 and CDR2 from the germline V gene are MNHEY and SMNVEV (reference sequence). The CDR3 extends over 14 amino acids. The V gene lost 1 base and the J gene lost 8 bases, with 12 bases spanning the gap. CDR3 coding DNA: TGTGCCAGCAGTTTATTTCTAGGGGGGTATGAGCAGTTCTTC. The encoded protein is CASSLFLGGYEQFF.

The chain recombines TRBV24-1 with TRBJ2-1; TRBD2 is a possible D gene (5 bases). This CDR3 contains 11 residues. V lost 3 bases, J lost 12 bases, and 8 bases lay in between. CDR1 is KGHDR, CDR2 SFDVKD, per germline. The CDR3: CATSDGLAQFF. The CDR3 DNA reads TGTGCCACCAGTGATGGGCTAGCGCAGTTCTTC.

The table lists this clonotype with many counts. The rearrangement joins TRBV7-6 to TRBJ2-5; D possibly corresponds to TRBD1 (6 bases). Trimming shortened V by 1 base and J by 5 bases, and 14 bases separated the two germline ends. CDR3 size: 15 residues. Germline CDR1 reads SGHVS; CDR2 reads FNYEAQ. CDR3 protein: CASSLVLGAWETQYF. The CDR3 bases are TGTGCCAGCAGCTTAGTATTGGGGGCGTGGGAGACCCAGTACTTC.

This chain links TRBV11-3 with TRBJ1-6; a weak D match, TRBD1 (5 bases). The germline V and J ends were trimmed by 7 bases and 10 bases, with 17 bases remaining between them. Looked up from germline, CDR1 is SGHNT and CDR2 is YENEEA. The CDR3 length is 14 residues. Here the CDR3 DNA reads TGTGCCAGCACGCCTCAGCGGGGGATCTCACCCCTCCACTTT. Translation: CASTPQRGISPLHF.

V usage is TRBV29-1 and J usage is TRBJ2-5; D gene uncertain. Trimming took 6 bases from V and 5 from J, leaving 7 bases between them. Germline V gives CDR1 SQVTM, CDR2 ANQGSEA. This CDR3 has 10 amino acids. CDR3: CSVRTETQYF. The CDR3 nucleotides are TGCAGCGTAAGAACTGAGACCCAGTACTTC.

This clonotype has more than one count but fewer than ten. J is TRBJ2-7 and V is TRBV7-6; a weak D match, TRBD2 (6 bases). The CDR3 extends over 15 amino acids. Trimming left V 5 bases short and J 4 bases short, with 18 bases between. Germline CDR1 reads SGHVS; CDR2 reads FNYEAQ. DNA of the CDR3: TGTGCCAGCAGCGCGACGAGCGGGTACTTTTACGAGCAGTACTTC. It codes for CASSATSGYFYEQYF.

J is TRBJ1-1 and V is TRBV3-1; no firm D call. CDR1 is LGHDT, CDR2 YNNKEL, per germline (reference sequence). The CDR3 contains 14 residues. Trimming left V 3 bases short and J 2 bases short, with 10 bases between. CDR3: CASSQRALNTEAFF. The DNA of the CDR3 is TGTGCCAGCAGCCAGAGGGCCCTTAACACTGAAGCTTTCTTT.

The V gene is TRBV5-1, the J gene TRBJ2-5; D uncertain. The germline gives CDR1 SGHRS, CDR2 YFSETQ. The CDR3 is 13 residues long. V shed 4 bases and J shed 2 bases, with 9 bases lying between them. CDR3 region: CASSPGTQETQYF. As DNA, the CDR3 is TGCGCCAGCAGCCCCGGAACTCAAGAGACCCAGTACTTC. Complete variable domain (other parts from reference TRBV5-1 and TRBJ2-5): KAGVTQTPRYLIKTRGQQVTLSCSPISGHRSVSWYQQTPGQGLQFLFEYFSETQRNKGNFPGRFSGRQFSNSRSEMNVSTLELGDSALYLCASSPGTQETQYFGPGTRLLVL.

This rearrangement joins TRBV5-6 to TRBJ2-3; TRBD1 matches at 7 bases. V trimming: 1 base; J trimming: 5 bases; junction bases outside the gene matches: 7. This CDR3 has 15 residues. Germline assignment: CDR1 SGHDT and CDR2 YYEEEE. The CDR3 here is CASSLQDRSVDTQYF. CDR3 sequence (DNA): TGTGCCAGCAGCTTGCAGGACAGGTCTGTAGATACGCAGTATTTT. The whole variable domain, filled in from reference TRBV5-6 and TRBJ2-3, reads DAGVTQSPTHLIKTRGQQVTLRCSPKSGHDTVSWYQQALGQGPQFIFQYYEEEERQRGNFPDRFSGHQFPNYSSELNVNALLLGDSALYLCASSLQDRSVDTQYFGPGTRLTVL.

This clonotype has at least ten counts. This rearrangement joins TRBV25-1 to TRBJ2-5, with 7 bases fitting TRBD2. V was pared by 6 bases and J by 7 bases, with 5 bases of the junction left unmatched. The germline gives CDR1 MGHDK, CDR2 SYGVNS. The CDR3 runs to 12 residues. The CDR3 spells CASSPPGGTQYF. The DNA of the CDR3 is TGTGCCAGCAGCCCCCCGGGGGGGACCCAGTACTTC.

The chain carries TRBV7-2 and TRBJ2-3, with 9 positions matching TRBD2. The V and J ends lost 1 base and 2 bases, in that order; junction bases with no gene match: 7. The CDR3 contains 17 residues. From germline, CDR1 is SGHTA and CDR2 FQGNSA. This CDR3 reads CASSLVGSGGLTDTQYF. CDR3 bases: TGTGCCAGCAGCTTAGTTGGGAGCGGGGGGCTCACAGATACGCAGTATTTT.